This T cell receptor (beta chain) was documented in a study of blood T cells in healthy people across ages. This clonotype was detected a few times. Its antigen is undetermined. A second PCR, run for about 7 to 11 cycles, used a sample-barcoded 5' primer plus a J-beta primer mix. A tag from a template-switch adaptor with 12 random nucleotides marked each cDNA molecule. Using its own MiXCR run on the 5' RACE reads, TCRdb lists one record per CDR3 protein. The table lists 650,000 to 1,000,000 distinct CDR3 sequences, roughly 46% of them singletons. Drawing of peripheral blood yielded about 10 milliliters from each donor. Isolated PBMCs totaled at least 6 million in each sample. Notes on the study in general: Getting older went along with TCR beta diversity per million T cells dropping roughly linearly.

Trimming took 6 bases from V and 9 from J, leaving 13 bases between them. The CDR3 runs to 12 residues. The rearrangement links TRBV12-3 or TRBV12-4 to TRBJ2-3; possible D gene TRBD1, 5 bases. The sample was blood. The sequence was collected from a man older than 75 in good health. CDR3 region: CASSNNAGTQYF. CDR3 in DNA: TGTGCCAGCAGCAACAACGCAGGGACGCAGTATTTT.